These 5 T cell receptor beta chains originate from one sample sequenced in a study of blood T cell repertoires in COVID-19. Profiled with immunoSEQ multiplex PCR; TCRdb holds only in-frame clones, not every one. The table has 60,000 to 85,000 clones, 75% to 85% seen once; the top ten hold 6.3%. The material sequenced was peripheral blood. The source is a woman aged 55-75 years with acute or convalescent COVID-19.

The rearrangement uses TRBV10-3 and TRBJ2-5; 12 bases agree with TRBD1. CDR1 and CDR2 (germline): ENHRY, SYGVKD. This CDR3 is 15 amino acids long. The V and J ends lost 5 bases and 4 bases, in that order; junction bases with no gene match: 5. In nucleotides, the CDR3 is TGTGCCATCAGTCCCGGGACAGGGGGCGTAGAGACCCAGTACTTC. This gives the protein CAISPGTGGVETQYF.

In this sample, this clone turned up once. The V gene is TRBV3-1 (or the pseudogene TRBV3-2), the J gene TRBJ2-1; 9 bases map to TRBD2. The CDR3 runs 17 residues. Germline values: CDR1 LGHDT, CDR2 YNNKEL (reference sequence). Trimming at V came to 5 bases and at J to 9 bases, leaving 17 bases not matched to a gene. The CDR3 loop reads CASSEPGGGARLGEQFF. CDR3 coding DNA: TGTGCCAGCAGCGAGCCGGGCGGGGGGGCGAGGCTGGGTGAGCAGTTCTTC.

The chain couples TRBV12-5 to TRBJ2-7; 7 bases line up with TRBD2. Looked up from germline, CDR1 is LGHNT and CDR2 is FRNRAP. V gave up 5 bases and J gave up 0 bases; unmatched junction bases: 7. CDR3 length: 15 residues. CDR3 DNA sequence: TGTGCTAGTGGTCGGGGTAGCGGGCCCTCCTACGAGCAGTACTTC. This gives the protein CASGRGSGPSYEQYF.

The gene calls are TRBV6-5 and TRBJ2-7; TRBD1 agrees at 9 bases. This CDR3 region has 14 residues. Germline CDR1 MNHEY, CDR2 SVGAGI. V shed 6 bases and J 3 bases; nucleotides not matched to a gene: 6. DNA of the CDR3: TGTGCCAGCAGGCACAGGGGGCAAATCTACGAGCAGTACTTC. Translated: CASRHRGQIYEQYF.

The chain recombines TRBV30 with TRBJ2-3; 8 nucleotides line up with TRBD2. The CDR3 is 14 residues long. Looked up from germline, CDR1 is GTSNPN and CDR2 is SVGIG (reference sequence). V gave up 3 bases and J gave up 2 bases; unmatched junction bases: 4. CDR3 DNA: TGTGCCTGGAGCAGCGGGGGTTTCACAGATACGCAGTATTTT. It specifies CAWSSGGFTDTQYF.